The 27 T cell receptor beta chains below all came from one sample that was sequenced in a study of blood T cell repertoires in COVID-19. The data were produced by immunoSEQ multiplex PCR, yet TCRdb's version contains in-frame clones alone and is incomplete. The repertoire includes under 250,000 clones, approximately 83% of them detected once, and roughly 2.4% sits in the top ten. The material sequenced was peripheral blood. These TCRs come from a woman aged 60 to 75 with acute or convalescent COVID-19.

The CDR3 sequence is CASSALDRARAFF. The CDR3 bases are TGTGCCAGCAGCGCCCTCGACAGGGCCCGGGCTTTCTTT. V is TRBV2 and J is TRBJ1-1, with TRBD1 matching over 7 bases. The CDR3 runs to 13 residues. With 6 bases clipped from V and 11 bases from J, the junction kept 12 bases outside the gene matches. Germline V lookup: CDR1 SNHLY, CDR2 FYNNEI.

This chain connects TRBV28 to TRBJ1-1; the match to TRBD1 covers 8 bases. CDR3 length: 16 residues. V lost 8 bases, J lost 1 base, and 12 bases stayed unmatched. CDR1 and CDR2 (germline): MDHEN, SYDVKM. In DNA form, the CDR3 reads TGTGCCAGCTTCCCTAACAGGGGGTGGACGAACACTGAAGCTTTCTTT. Translation: CASFPNRGWTNTEAFF.

CDR3 protein: CASRFSGAYEQYF. The CDR3 bases are TGTGCCAGCCGGTTCAGCGGGGCCTACGAGCAGTACTTC. The chain links TRBV27 to TRBJ2-7; TRBD2 aligns across 7 bases. The germline CDR1 and CDR2 sequences are MNHEY and SMNVEV (reference sequence). V was pared by 8 bases and J by 2 bases, with 6 bases of the junction left unmatched. CDR3 size: 13 residues.

The CDR3 region is CASIGQGARGYTF. Here the CDR3 DNA reads TGTGCCAGCATCGGACAGGGGGCGCGAGGCTACACCTTC. The chain couples TRBV2 to TRBJ1-2, with 11 bases matching TRBD1. Per germline, CDR1 SNHLY and CDR2 FYNNEI. The CDR3 sequence is 13 residues long. With 7 bases clipped from V and 8 bases from J, the junction kept 6 bases outside the gene matches.

The CDR3 protein is CASSLPAGGPNEQFF. The CDR3 bases are TGTGCCAGCAGCTTACCAGCGGGGGGGCCGAATGAGCAGTTCTTC. This chain uses TRBV7-8 with TRBJ2-1; 10 bases are shared with TRBD2. CDR1 SGHVS and CDR2 FQNEAQ come from the germline V gene. This CDR3 is 15 amino acids long. V lost 2 bases and J lost 7; bases outside the gene matches: 5.

J is TRBJ2-1 and V is TRBV27, with TRBD1 matching over 7 bases. V gave up 5 bases and J gave up 1 base; unmatched junction bases: 5. The germline V gene encodes CDR1 MNHEY and CDR2 SMNVEV (reference sequence). This CDR3 contains 15 residues. The CDR3 sequence is CASSPPTGSYNEQFF. In DNA form, the CDR3 reads TGTGCCAGCAGTCCTCCGACAGGGTCCTACAATGAGCAGTTCTTC.

The CDR3 nucleotides are TGTGCCTGGAGTGGCCACAGGGGGCGGGAGACCCAGTACTTC. Its translation is CAWSGHRGRETQYF. The chain is built from TRBV30 and TRBJ2-5, with 9 positions matching TRBD1. The CDR3 extends over 14 amino acids. CDR1 and CDR2 (germline): GTSNPN, SVGIG (reference sequence). Losses at the gene ends were 1 base for V and 5 bases for J; bases not matched to a gene: 5.

This clone appeared a few times. The chain recombines TRBV4-3 with TRBJ1-3; 7 bases agree with TRBD1. The CDR3 consists of 15 residues. Germline CDR1 and CDR2: LGHNA and YSLEER. V lost 3 bases to trimming and J lost 4 bases; unmatched junction nucleotides: 6. CDR3 loop: CASSHGGTAGNTIYF. DNA of the CDR3: TGCGCCAGCAGCCACGGCGGGACAGCCGGAAACACCATATATTTT.

Only one count was recorded for this clone. V usage is TRBV7-2 and J usage is TRBJ1-1; D gene unclear. CDR1 is SGHTA and CDR2 is FQGNSA in the germline V gene. The CDR3 is 13 amino acids. V was shortened by 5 bases and J by 9 bases, with 16 bases between the two germline ends. For the CDR3, the DNA is TGTGCCAGCAGCCCGGGTCCGGTCCCTAAAGCTTTCTTT. Its translation is CASSPGPVPKAFF.

The chain is built from TRBV19 and TRBJ1-2, with 7 bases lining up with TRBD1. The CDR3 totals 15 residues. The germline V gene encodes CDR1 LNHDA and CDR2 SQIVND (reference sequence). The V and J ends lost 6 bases and 4 bases, in that order; junction bases with no gene match: 11. Written as DNA, the CDR3 is TGTGCCAGTAGCACCCCGGGACAGCTTCTCTATGGCTACACCTTC. Its translation is CASSTPGQLLYGYTF.

The chain recombines TRBV29-1 with TRBJ1-2; 7 bases match TRBD1. The CDR3 contains 13 residues. The ends lost 2 bases at V and 4 bases at J; junction bases unmatched: 4. The germline gives CDR1 SQVTM, CDR2 ANQGSEA. In DNA form, the CDR3 reads TGCAGCGTTGAAACAGGGGTTACCTATGGCTACACCTTC. Amino acid sequence: CSVETGVTYGYTF.

The gene calls are TRBV9 and TRBJ1-3; D uncertain. CDR3 size: 12 residues. Germline V lookup: CDR1 SGDLS, CDR2 YYNGEE. Trimming cost V 3 bases and J 6 bases, with 7 bases left between them. DNA for the CDR3: TGTGCCAGCAGCGGACAAGTAAACACCATATATTTT. This gives the protein CASSGQVNTIYF. Filled out from reference TRBV9 and TRBJ1-3, the complete variable domain reads DSGVTQTPKHLITATGQRVTLRCSPRSGDLSVYWYQQSLDQGLQFLIQYYNGEERAKGNILERFSAQQFPDLHSELNLSSLELGDSALYFCASSGQVNTIYFGEGSWLTVV.

In nucleotides, the CDR3 is TGCGCCAGCAGACCGACCCTGACAGGGGGACCAACTAATGAAAAACTGTTTTTT. Translation: CASRPTLTGGPTNEKLFF. The chain uses TRBV5-1 and TRBJ1-4, with TRBD1 matching over 9 bases. With 5 bases clipped from V and 0 bases from J, the junction kept 11 bases outside the gene matches. CDR3 length equals 18 residues. CDR1 and CDR2 (germline): SGHRS, YFSETQ.

This clone was seen a few times. The chain uses TRBV5-1 and TRBJ1-6, with 7 nucleotides matching TRBD1. Germline trimming cut 4 bases from V and 0 bases from J; bases unmatched to any gene: 1. CDR1 and CDR2 from the germline V gene are SGHRS and YFSETQ. The CDR3 spans 15 residues. CDR3 sequence (DNA): TGCGCCAGCAGCCCAGGGGGCTCCTATAATTCACCCCTCCACTTT. Translation: CASSPGGSYNSPLHF.

The J gene is TRBJ1-1, the V gene TRBV2, with a weak D call TRBD1 (6 bases). Germline CDR1 reads SNHLY; CDR2 reads FYNNEI. V lost 3 bases to trimming and J lost 5 bases, with 10 bases between them. The CDR3 has 13 residues. For the CDR3, the DNA is TGTGCCAGCAGTGACCCAGGGGAGACTGAAGCTTTCTTT. It is translated as CASSDPGETEAFF.

In this sample, this clone turned up a few times. V usage is TRBV9 and J usage is TRBJ2-7; 7 bases align to TRBD1. The V segment lost 3 bases and the J segment 1 base; nucleotides outside the gene matches: 4. Germline V lookup: CDR1 SGDLS, CDR2 YYNGEE. The CDR3 spans 14 residues. This CDR3 reads CASSARDRSYEQYF. The DNA for the CDR3 is TGTGCCAGCAGCGCCCGGGACAGATCCTACGAGCAGTACTTC.

The rearrangement links TRBV29-1 to TRBJ2-7; TRBD1 matches 10 bases. This CDR3 spans 14 amino acids. Germline CDR1 is SQVTM and CDR2 is ANQGSEA. J lost 9 bases, V lost 4 bases, and 12 bases had no gene match. CDR3 sequence: CSVGVWDRGSVQYF. In nucleotides, the CDR3 is TGCAGCGTTGGTGTTTGGGACAGGGGCTCGGTGCAGTACTTC.

This sequence joins TRBV7-2 and TRBJ2-5, with D unclear. Germline CDR1 SGHTA, CDR2 FQGNSA. Between the trimmed V and J ends, which lost 0 bases and 5 bases, there was a span of 4 bases. The CDR3 sequence is 12 residues long. In nucleotides, the CDR3 is TGTGCCAGCAGCTTAGCGGAGGAGACCCAGTACTTC. It encodes CASSLAEETQYF.

The rearrangement uses TRBV6-1 and TRBJ1-1, with 8 bases matching TRBD1. Germline CDR1 reads MNHNS; CDR2 reads SASEGT. V shed 1 base, J shed 11 bases, and the junction held 6 bases outside the gene matches. This CDR3 contains 13 residues. CDR3 amino acids: CASSEGTGQKAFF. The CDR3 DNA reads as TGTGCCAGCAGTGAAGGGACAGGGCAGAAGGCTTTCTTT.

This sequence joins TRBV13 and TRBJ2-3, with D tentatively TRBD2 (6 bases). The CDR3 is 14 residues long. Deletions cut 2 bases from V and 4 bases from J, with 10 bases between. The germline gives CDR1 PRHDT, CDR2 FYEKMQ (reference sequence). The CDR3 region has the DNA TGTGCCAGCAGCTTAACTGGGGAGGCAGATACGCAGTATTTT. It codes for CASSLTGEADTQYF.

This chain joins TRBV27 and TRBJ1-4; 7 positions match TRBD1. V was clipped by 0 bases and J by 7 bases; unmatched bases: 17. The CDR3 extends over 19 amino acids. CDR1 MNHEY and CDR2 SMNVEV come from the germline V gene (reference sequence). The chain's CDR3 is CASSLSGYSYRGGSEKLFF. CDR3 DNA: TGTGCCAGCAGTTTATCGGGGTATTCCTACAGGGGCGGTAGTGAAAAACTGTTTTTT.

The chain combines TRBV6-2 or TRBV6-3 with TRBJ1-1; D not certain. Per the germline V gene, CDR1 is MNHEY and CDR2 is SVGEGT. The CDR3 is 20 residues long. Trimming took off 0 bases at V and 4 bases at J, with 27 bases between the two ends. The CDR3: CASSYSFSSAGPYLGTEAFF. In nucleotides, the CDR3 is TGTGCCAGCAGTTACTCGTTTTCGTCTGCAGGCCCTTACTTGGGCACTGAAGCTTTCTTT.

This chain uses TRBV11-1 with TRBJ1-2; TRBD1 matches at 8 bases. Germline values: CDR1 SGHAT, CDR2 FQDESV (reference sequence). V shed 5 bases and J 8 bases; nucleotides not matched to a gene: 13. CDR3 length: 15 amino acids. CDR3 amino acids: CASSQGQGSSQGYTF. DNA for the CDR3: TGTGCCAGCAGCCAAGGACAGGGATCATCGCAGGGCTACACCTTC.

The V call is TRBV5-1, the J call TRBJ2-1, with D possibly TRBD2 on 5 matching bases. Germline V gene sequence: CDR1 SGHRS, CDR2 YFSETQ. The V end lost 0 bases, the J end lost 4 bases, and 8 bases lay between the germline ends. This CDR3 comprises 14 residues. In DNA form, the CDR3 reads TGCGCCAGCAGCTTGGATGCGGGTTACAATGAGCAGTTCTTC. Residues: CASSLDAGYNEQFF.

The V and J genes are TRBV5-4 and TRBJ2-7; possibly TRBD1 for D (7 bases). The CDR3 sequence is 15 residues long. V lost 0 bases and J lost 3, with 13 bases in between. Germline CDR1 SGHNT, CDR2 YYREEE (reference sequence). CDR3 in amino acids: CASSLDSGGSYEQYF. CDR3 coding DNA: TGTGCCAGCAGCTTGGACTCAGGGGGGAGCTACGAGCAGTACTTC.

This chain connects TRBV5-1 to TRBJ1-6, with TRBD1 matching over 7 bases. Germline-derived CDR1 and CDR2 are SGHRS and YFSETQ. The CDR3 totals 15 residues. The junction had 8 bases not matched to a gene; V was cut back by 5 bases and J by 6 bases. The CDR3 loop is CASRSTGTANSPLHF. In DNA, the CDR3 is TGCGCCAGCAGGTCCACCGGGACAGCTAATTCACCCCTCCACTTT.

The J gene is TRBJ1-1, the V gene TRBV2; TRBD1 aligns across 8 bases. V shed 3 bases and J 5 bases; nucleotides not matched to a gene: 8. This CDR3 contains 15 residues. Germline values: CDR1 SNHLY, CDR2 FYNNEI. The CDR3, as DNA: TGTGCCAGCAGTGACCCGGGACAGGTATCGACTGAAGCTTTCTTT. Its translation: CASSDPGQVSTEAFF.